Detailed here is one TCR beta chain. The antigen remains unidentified. The sample comes from a study of T-cell memory formation after mild COVID-19. For the study at large: TCR clusters mostly belonged to single donors. General study points: Second-wave clones that peaked on day 37 lacked confirmed SARS-CoV-2 specificity. Clones which contracted sat mainly in CM and EM if CD4+, and in EMRA if CD8+.

Between the trimmed V and J ends, which lost 0 bases and 5 bases, there was a span of 14 bases. The CDR3 extends over 16 amino acids. Looked up from germline, CDR1 is SGHNT and CDR2 is YYREEE (reference sequence). The authors produced TCR alpha and TCR beta cDNA libraries with sample barcodes and UMIs by 5'RACE using constant-segment primers. From the 5' RACE reads, TCRdb called clonotypes with MiXCR, one entry per CDR3 protein. The table lists 250,000 to 350,000 distinct CDR3 sequences, about 16% of them singletons. The J gene is TRBJ2-2, the V gene TRBV5-4; D uncertain. The source of this sequence is a man between 18 and 29 years old who had mild COVID-19 (a few samples of this study predate the infection). Cell type and time point are not known. The sample consisted of PBMCs or a T cell subset sorted from them (not recorded which). The chain's CDR3 is CASSLGLEAWTGELFF. The CDR3 DNA is TGTGCCAGCAGCTTGGGGCTCGAGGCGTGGACCGGGGAGCTGTTTTTT.